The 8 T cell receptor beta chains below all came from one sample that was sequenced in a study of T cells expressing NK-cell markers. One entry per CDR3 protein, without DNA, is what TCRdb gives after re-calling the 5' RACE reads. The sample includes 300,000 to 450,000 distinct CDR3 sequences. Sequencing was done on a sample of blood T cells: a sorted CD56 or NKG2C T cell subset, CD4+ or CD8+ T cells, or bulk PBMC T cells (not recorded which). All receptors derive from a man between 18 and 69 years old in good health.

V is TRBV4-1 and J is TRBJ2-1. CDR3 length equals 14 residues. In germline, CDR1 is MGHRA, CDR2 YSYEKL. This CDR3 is CASSPQEARNEQFF.

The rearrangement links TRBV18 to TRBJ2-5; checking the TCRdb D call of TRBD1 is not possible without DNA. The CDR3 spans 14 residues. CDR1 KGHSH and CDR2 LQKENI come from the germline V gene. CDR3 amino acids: CASSIGQAQETQYF.

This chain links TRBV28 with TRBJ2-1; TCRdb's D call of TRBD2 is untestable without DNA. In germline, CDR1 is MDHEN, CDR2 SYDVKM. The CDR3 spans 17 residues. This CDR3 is CASSLQMRLAIGNEQFF.

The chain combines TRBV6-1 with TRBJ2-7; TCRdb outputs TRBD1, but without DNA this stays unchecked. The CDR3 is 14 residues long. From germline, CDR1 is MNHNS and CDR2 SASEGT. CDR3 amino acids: CASRNDRVLDEQYF.

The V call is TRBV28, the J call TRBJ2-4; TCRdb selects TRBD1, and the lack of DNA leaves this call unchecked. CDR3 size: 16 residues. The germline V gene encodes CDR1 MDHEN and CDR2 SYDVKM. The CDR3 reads CASSTSGTVAKNIQYF.

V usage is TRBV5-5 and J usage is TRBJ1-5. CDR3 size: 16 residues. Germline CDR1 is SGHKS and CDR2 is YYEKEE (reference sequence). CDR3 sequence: CASSPGLARPNQPQHF.

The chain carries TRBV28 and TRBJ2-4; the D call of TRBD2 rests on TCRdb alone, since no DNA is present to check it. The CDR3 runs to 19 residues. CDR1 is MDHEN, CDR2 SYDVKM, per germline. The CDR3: CASSLRTSGGNLAKNIQYF.

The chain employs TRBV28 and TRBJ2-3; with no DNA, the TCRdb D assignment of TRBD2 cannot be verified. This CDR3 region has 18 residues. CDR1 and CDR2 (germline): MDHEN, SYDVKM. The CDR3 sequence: CASSTPRYAGASGRTQYF.